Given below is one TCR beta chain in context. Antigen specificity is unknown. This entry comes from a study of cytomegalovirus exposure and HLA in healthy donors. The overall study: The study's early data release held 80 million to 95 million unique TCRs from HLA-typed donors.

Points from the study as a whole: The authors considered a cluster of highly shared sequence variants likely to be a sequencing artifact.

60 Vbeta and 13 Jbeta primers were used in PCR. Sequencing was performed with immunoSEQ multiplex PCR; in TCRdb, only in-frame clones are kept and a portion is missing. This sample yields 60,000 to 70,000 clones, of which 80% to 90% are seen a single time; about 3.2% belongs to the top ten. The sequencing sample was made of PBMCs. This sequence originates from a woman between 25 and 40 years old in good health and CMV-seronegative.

The CDR3 loop reads CASRATGKGYEQYF. CDR3 coding DNA: TGTGCCAGTAGGGCGACAGGGAAGGGTTACGAGCAGTACTTC. The chain joins TRBV19 to TRBJ2-7; 7 positions agree with TRBD1. CDR1 LNHDA and CDR2 SQIVND come from the germline V gene (reference sequence). The junction had 9 bases not matched to a gene; V was cut back by 6 bases and J by 4 bases. This CDR3 has 14 residues. Supplemented by reference TRBV19 and TRBJ2-7, the full variable domain reads DGGITQSPKYLFRKEGQNVTLSCEQNLNHDAMYWYRQDPGQGLRLIYYSQIVNDFQKGDIAEGYSVSREKKESFPLTVTSAQKNPTAFYLCASRATGKGYEQYFGPGTRLTVT.